These 28 T cell receptor beta chains came from one sample sequenced in a study of beta chain features in type 1 diabetes. The investigators reverse transcribed all of the isolated RNA, so they sequenced expressed TCRB transcripts. Data came from immunoSEQ multiplex PCR; TCRdb stores just in-frame clones and leaves some out. This sample has 140,000 to 150,000 clones, with 40% to 60% found just once. Sequenced material: Tregs from blood. Every receptor here comes from a man in his late teens or twenties in good health.

The V gene is TRBV5-1, the J gene TRBJ2-5, with D perhaps matching TRBD1 (6 bases). This CDR3 contains 16 residues. Germline-derived CDR1 and CDR2 are SGHRS and YFSETQ. Trimming removed 0 bases from V and 1 base from J, with 13 bases in between. CDR3 DNA sequence: TGCGCCAGCAGCTTGGTGCCAGGGGTACGCCAAGAGACCCAGTACTTC. It yields the protein CASSLVPGVRQETQYF.

The rearrangement uses TRBV7-2 and TRBJ1-1; tentatively, D is TRBD1 (6 bases). The CDR3 is 15 residues long. With 4 bases removed from V and 0 bases from J, the gap between germline ends came to 12 bases. Germline-derived CDR1 and CDR2 are SGHTA and FQGNSA. CDR3 region: CASSSWGGLNTEAFF. In DNA form, the CDR3 reads TGTGCCAGCAGCTCCTGGGGGGGCTTGAACACTGAAGCTTTCTTT.

This clone was detected only a few times. This same CDR3 is encoded by further DNA sequences in the sample. This chain joins TRBV6-5 and TRBJ2-1; TRBD2 matches at 9 bases. Germline values: CDR1 MNHEY, CDR2 SVGAGI. The V and J ends lost 3 bases and 8 bases, in that order; junction bases with no gene match: 8. The CDR3 sequence is 15 residues long. The CDR3 nucleotides read TGTGCCAGCAGTTATATTAGCGGGAGAGTCTATGAGCAGTTCTTC. Translating gives CASSYISGRVYEQFF.

This chain uses TRBV10-3 with TRBJ2-3; 10 bases align to TRBD2. J lost 1 base, V lost 6 bases, and 1 base had no gene match. The CDR3 has 14 amino acids. From germline, CDR1 is ENHRY and CDR2 SYGVKD. The CDR3 DNA follows: TGTGCCATCAGAGCGGGAGGGGGCACAGATACGCAGTATTTT. Residues: CAIRAGGGTDTQYF.

The chain joins TRBV9 to TRBJ1-4, with D possibly matching TRBD1 (6 bases). Trimming removed 3 bases from V and 0 bases from J, with 21 bases in between. The CDR3 totals 19 residues. In germline, CDR1 is SGDLS, CDR2 YYNGEE. CDR3 sequence (DNA): TGTGCCAGCAGCGGACCGACAGGTACAAGGGGTACAACTAATGAAAAACTGTTTTTT. Amino acid sequence: CASSGPTGTRGTTNEKLFF.

V is TRBV5-1 and J is TRBJ1-1; D is perhaps TRBD1 (5 bases). The germline V and J ends were trimmed by 3 bases and 5 bases, with 11 bases remaining between them. This CDR3 has 13 amino acids. The germline gives CDR1 SGHRS, CDR2 YFSETQ. Written as DNA, the CDR3 is TGCGCCAGCAGCTACCACGGGGGTACTGAAGCTTTCTTT. Residues: CASSYHGGTEAFF.

This clone occurred a few times. The V gene is TRBV7-2, the J gene TRBJ1-1; a possible D gene is TRBD1 (5 bases). CDR1 SGHTA and CDR2 FQGNSA come from the germline V gene. V dropped 5 bases and J dropped 11 bases, with 15 bases sitting between them. This CDR3 region has 12 residues. CDR3 amino acids: CASSPAGLEAFF. The CDR3 bases are TGTGCCAGCAGCCCAGCAGGGTTGGAGGCTTTCTTT.

This chain connects TRBV15 to TRBJ2-1, with TRBD2 identical over 16 bases. V shed 1 base and J 7 bases; nucleotides not matched to a gene: 4. CDR3 length equals 17 residues. CDR1 is LNHNV and CDR2 is YYDKDF in the germline V gene (reference sequence). CDR3 in DNA: TGTGCCACCAGCAGAGTTGGGACTAGCGGGAGGGGAAATGAGCAGTTCTTC. This translates into CATSRVGTSGRGNEQFF.

This chain links TRBV28 with TRBJ1-2, with D possibly being TRBD1 (6 bases). CDR1 MDHEN and CDR2 SYDVKM come from the germline V gene. There are 14 residues in the CDR3. The V end was cut by 11 bases, the J end by 4 bases, with 20 bases between. The CDR3: CAAVGQSGFYGYTF. The DNA of the CDR3 is TGTGCCGCAGTTGGACAGTCGGGCTTCTATGGCTACACCTTC.

This clone appeared a few times. The V and J genes are TRBV30 and TRBJ2-7, with TRBD2 matching over 8 bases. CDR1 and CDR2 (germline): GTSNPN, SVGIG (reference sequence). V shed 5 bases and J 7 bases; nucleotides not matched to a gene: 4. The length of the CDR3 is 11 residues. The CDR3 bases are TGTGCCTGGGACCAGCGGGAGGAGCAGTACTTC. Protein product: CAWDQREEQYF.

The V call is TRBV13, the J call TRBJ2-1; 12 bases are shared with TRBD2. Looked up from germline, CDR1 is PRHDT and CDR2 is FYEKMQ (reference sequence). The J segment lost 0 bases and the V segment lost 5 bases, leaving 11 bases of the junction unmatched. The CDR3 length is 19 residues. The CDR3 region is CASSVQGLAGTSSYNEQFF. The CDR3, as DNA: TGTGCCAGCAGCGTACAAGGACTAGCGGGAACTTCCTCCTACAATGAGCAGTTCTTC.

About this clone itself: The same CDR3 is also encoded by other DNA sequences in this sample. The chain couples TRBV4-2 to TRBJ1-4; 7 positions match TRBD1. This CDR3 is 18 amino acids long. CDR1 and CDR2 (germline): LGHNA, YNFKEQ. Germline trimming cut 3 bases from V and 1 base from J; bases unmatched to any gene: 11. Here the CDR3 reads CASSQLQGSYVTNEKLFF. The CDR3 coding sequence is TGTGCCAGCAGCCAGCTACAGGGGTCATACGTAACTAATGAAAAACTGTTTTTT.

The chain employs TRBV6-1 and TRBJ2-2; D might be TRBD1 (6 bases). Trimming cost V 6 bases and J 6 bases, with 17 bases left between them. Germline V gives CDR1 MNHNS, CDR2 SASEGT. The CDR3 runs 15 residues. The CDR3 DNA sequence: TGTGCCAGCAGCCGAGGGACAAAGTCTCCCGGGGAGCTGTTTTTT. Translating it yields CASSRGTKSPGELFF.

This chain uses TRBV13 with TRBJ1-6, with no clear D. V was shortened by 5 bases and J by 7 bases, with 12 bases between the two germline ends. In germline, CDR1 is PRHDT, CDR2 FYEKMQ (reference sequence). The length of the CDR3 is 14 residues. The CDR3 DNA reads TGTGCCAGCAGCCGCCTCGGAGCGAATTCACCCCTCCACTTT. Translated: CASSRLGANSPLHF.

The V gene is TRBV14, the J gene TRBJ1-6, with 7 positions matching TRBD1. The CDR3 has 15 residues. CDR1 is SGHDN and CDR2 is FVKESK in the germline V gene. The J segment lost 10 bases and the V segment lost 4 bases, leaving 10 bases of the junction unmatched. CDR3 coding DNA: TGTGCCAGCAGCCCCGCCGCAGGGGGATCATCACCCCTCCACTTT. Its translation is CASSPAAGGSSPLHF.

The chain is built from TRBV28 and TRBJ2-7, with 8 bases matching TRBD2. Germline CDR1 and CDR2: MDHEN and SYDVKM. With V trimmed by 10 bases and J by 3 bases, 11 bases remained unmatched. This CDR3 is built from 14 residues. The CDR3 coding sequence is TGTGCCACCGTTACCGGGACTAGTGGCTACGAGCAGTACTTC. As protein: CATVTGTSGYEQYF.

In its sample, this clone was seen a few times. The CDR3: CASSFDRGHEQYF. The CDR3, as DNA: TGTGCCAGCAGCTTTGACAGGGGCCACGAGCAGTACTTC. V gene TRBV7-6 combines with J gene TRBJ2-7, with 8 bases matching TRBD1. The germline V gene has CDR1 SGHVS and CDR2 FNYEAQ. The length of the CDR3 is 13 residues. V dropped 3 bases and J dropped 5; count of bases not matched to a gene: 3.

The CDR3 sequence: CASSLGGPVSYEQYF. The DNA for the CDR3 is TGTGCCAGCAGCTTGGGTGGGCCAGTCTCCTACGAGCAGTACTTC. V and J are TRBV5-4 and TRBJ2-7; no clear D gene. Germline values: CDR1 SGHNT, CDR2 YYREEE (reference sequence). Trimming took off 0 bases at V and 0 bases at J, with 10 bases between the two ends. The CDR3 has 15 residues. The complete variable domain, with remaining parts taken from reference TRBV5-4 and TRBJ2-7, reads ETGVTQSPTHLIKTRGQQVTLRCSSQSGHNTVSWYQQALGQGPQFIFQYYREEENGRGNFPPRFSGLQFPNYSSELNVNALELDDSALYLCASSLGGPVSYEQYFGPGTRLTVT.

The V and J genes are TRBV5-1 and TRBJ2-7, with 7 nucleotides matching TRBD1. Germline V lookup: CDR1 SGHRS, CDR2 YFSETQ. This CDR3 has 15 amino acids. The J segment lost 0 bases and the V segment lost 7 bases, leaving 10 bases of the junction unmatched. CDR3 DNA: TGCGCCAGCCGACGGGACCGGGACAGCTCCTACGAGCAGTACTTC. Translated, it gives CASRRDRDSSYEQYF.

This clone was observed a few times. The chain uses TRBV6-1 and TRBJ2-7; D is unclear. Trimming removed 6 bases at V and 0 bases at J, with 12 bases between. The V gene's germline CDR1 is MNHNS and CDR2 SASEGT. This CDR3 is built from 14 residues. The chain's CDR3 is CASSETEISYEQYF. In nucleotides, the CDR3 is TGTGCCAGCAGCGAAACAGAGATCTCCTACGAGCAGTACTTC.

V gene TRBV7-3 combines with J gene TRBJ1-3, with a tentative D call TRBD1 (5 bases). Germline CDR1 and CDR2: SGHTA and FQGTGA. V lost 5 bases and J 4 bases, leaving 9 bases between the germline ends. CDR3 length: 13 amino acids. The CDR3, as DNA: TGTGCCAGCAGCGAAGCAGGGGGAAACACCATATATTTT. Its translation: CASSEAGGNTIYF.

The rearrangement joins TRBV19 to TRBJ2-5, with 10 bases aligning to TRBD2. The CDR3 covers 15 residues. With 3 bases clipped from V and 4 bases from J, the junction kept 5 bases outside the gene matches. The germline V gene encodes CDR1 LNHDA and CDR2 SQIVND (reference sequence). The CDR3 sequence: CASSIGGTSAETQYF. The CDR3 coding sequence is TGTGCCAGTAGTATCGGAGGGACTAGCGCAGAGACCCAGTACTTC.

This clone was observed a few times. The chain uses TRBV7-2 and TRBJ2-5, with 8 bases that match TRBD1. Germline V lookup: CDR1 SGHTA, CDR2 FQGNSA. CDR3 length equals 14 residues. V trimming: 4 bases; J trimming: 7 bases; junction bases outside the gene matches: 8. The chain's CDR3 is CASSWIDRGGTQYF. Written as DNA, the CDR3 is TGTGCCAGCAGCTGGATCGACAGGGGAGGGACCCAGTACTTC.

The table lists this clone with a few counts. This chain joins TRBV7-2 and TRBJ2-1, with 11 bases matching TRBD2. Looked up from germline, CDR1 is SGHTA and CDR2 is FQGNSA. V lost 3 bases, J lost 4 bases, and 5 bases stayed unmatched. The CDR3 length is 16 residues. The CDR3 region has the DNA TGTGCCAGCAGCTTCCTAGCGGGGGGCGGGTACAATGAGCAGTTCTTC. Encoded protein: CASSFLAGGGYNEQFF.

The J gene is TRBJ1-4, the V gene TRBV27; 9 nucleotides agree with TRBD1. Germline assignment: CDR1 MNHEY and CDR2 SMNVEV (reference sequence). V dropped 4 bases and J dropped 6; count of bases not matched to a gene: 9. This CDR3 has 16 amino acids. As DNA, the CDR3 is TGTGCCAGCAGTTGGGGATTAACAGGGGGCTATGAAAAACTGTTTTTT. Translation: CASSWGLTGGYEKLFF.

This clone turned up a few times. The chain links TRBV18 to TRBJ2-1; TRBD1 is a possible D gene (5 bases). Trimming cost V 3 bases and J 4 bases, with 10 bases left between them. This CDR3 is built from 14 residues. Germline CDR1 reads KGHSH; CDR2 reads LQKENI. In nucleotides, the CDR3 is TGTGCCAGCTCACCGGCAGGGATGTACAATGAGCAGTTCTTC. The encoded protein is CASSPAGMYNEQFF.

The chain uses TRBV30 and TRBJ2-1; D is perhaps TRBD1 (5 bases). V was trimmed by 1 base and J by 9 bases, leaving 16 bases between them. Germline CDR1 and CDR2: GTSNPN and SVGIG (reference sequence). This CDR3 has 14 residues. The CDR3 region has the DNA TGTGCCTGGAGTGCCATGCTAAGGGGCCGTGAGCAGTTCTTC. Protein product: CAWSAMLRGREQFF.

The chain joins TRBV4-1 to TRBJ2-7; TRBD2 is a possible D gene (6 bases). The CDR3 contains 13 residues. Trimming removed 1 base from V and 9 bases from J, with 13 bases in between. The germline V gene encodes CDR1 MGHRA and CDR2 YSYEKL. The CDR3 reads CASSQGGAVGQYF. CDR3 sequence (DNA): TGCGCCAGCAGCCAAGGCGGGGCAGTCGGGCAGTACTTC.